Listed below are T cell receptor beta chains from one sample, sequenced in a study of monozygotic twins with inflammatory bowel disease. TCRdb re-called the 5' RACE reads; one entry per CDR3 protein, DNA not given. In total, the table holds fewer than 400,000 distinct CDR3 sequences. Material: blood. Every receptor here comes from a human donor with ulcerative colitis or Crohn's disease, or a healthy co-twin of an affected twin (not recorded which). CDR3s include the opening cysteine and the closing phenylalanine or tryptophan. The order of the fields is J gene, V gene, CDR3 protein.

j_call: TRBJ2-7
v_call: TRBV9
cdr3_aa: CASSGPVGTGHEQYF

j_call: TRBJ2-7
v_call: TRBV10-3
cdr3_aa: CAISESRPGQGVDEQYF

j_call: TRBJ2-5
v_call: TRBV19
cdr3_aa: CASSIRRTLQETQYF

j_call: TRBJ2-7
v_call: TRBV28
cdr3_aa: CASSYLLGQGGYEQYF

j_call: TRBJ2-7
v_call: TRBV7-2
cdr3_aa: CASSSPNSYEQYF

j_call: TRBJ2-7
v_call: TRBV6-2/TRBV6-3
cdr3_aa: CASMTGSLHEQYF

j_call: TRBJ2-1
v_call: TRBV10-1
cdr3_aa: CASSESKSRTGFAYNEQFF

j_call: TRBJ2-2
v_call: TRBV7-8
cdr3_aa: CASSPSGAGGANTGELFF

j_call: TRBJ2-7
v_call: TRBV7-9
cdr3_aa: CASSSWVYEQYF

j_call: TRBJ2-7
v_call: TRBV12-3/TRBV12-4
cdr3_aa: CASSSDFTYEQYF

j_call: TRBJ1-1
v_call: TRBV9
cdr3_aa: CASSVKLDTEAFF

j_call: TRBJ1-6
v_call: TRBV7-3
cdr3_aa: CASSLSGANNSPLHF

j_call: TRBJ2-7
v_call: TRBV28
cdr3_aa: CASSLLETVSEQYF

j_call: TRBJ2-3
v_call: TRBV27
cdr3_aa: CASRKEFGTDTQYF

j_call: TRBJ2-2
v_call: TRBV5-6
cdr3_aa: CASSLSFGELFF

j_call: TRBJ2-3
v_call: TRBV7-8
cdr3_aa: CASMYYSGKSTDTQYF

j_call: TRBJ2-7
v_call: TRBV4-3
cdr3_aa: CASSQDRGTGGFEQYF

j_call: TRBJ2-5
v_call: TRBV7-9
cdr3_aa: CASSLGPNRDAETQYF

j_call: TRBJ2-1
v_call: TRBV7-9
cdr3_aa: CASRESRGRSNEQFF

j_call: TRBJ2-5
v_call: TRBV5-1
cdr3_aa: CASSLARTGGKETQYF

j_call: TRBJ2-1
v_call: TRBV3-1
cdr3_aa: CASSQALNNEQFF

j_call: TRBJ2-2
v_call: TRBV6-5
cdr3_aa: CASSYGKVGNTGELFF

j_call: TRBJ2-1
v_call: TRBV6-4
cdr3_aa: CASSDSSGGANEQFF

j_call: TRBJ2-1
v_call: TRBV19
cdr3_aa: CASSSASGAYNEQFF

j_call: TRBJ2-2
v_call: TRBV7-2
cdr3_aa: CASSLVHNTGELFF

j_call: TRBJ2-6
v_call: TRBV20-1
cdr3_aa: CSARDLRGSGANVLTF

j_call: TRBJ2-7
v_call: TRBV12-3/TRBV12-4
cdr3_aa: CASSLSGGPGYEQYF

j_call: TRBJ1-5
v_call: TRBV12-3/TRBV12-4
cdr3_aa: CASSQRDKSNQPQHF

j_call: TRBJ2-7
v_call: TRBV10-3
cdr3_aa: CAISHIPSSYEQYF

j_call: TRBJ2-3
v_call: TRBV6-1
cdr3_aa: CASSQTTSRGTDTQYF

j_call: TRBJ2-2
v_call: TRBV12-3/TRBV12-4
cdr3_aa: CASSLGSGYGTGELFF

j_call: TRBJ2-1
v_call: TRBV20-1
cdr3_aa: CSARVRQKYDEQFF

j_call: TRBJ1-1
v_call: TRBV7-2
cdr3_aa: CASSPNPTGSSEAFF

j_call: TRBJ1-2
v_call: TRBV2
cdr3_aa: CASSIEKVLYGYTF

j_call: TRBJ2-1
v_call: TRBV3-1
cdr3_aa: CASSQGSPGEQFF

j_call: TRBJ1-5
v_call: TRBV12-3/TRBV12-4
cdr3_aa: CASSSYAGAQPQHF

j_call: TRBJ1-5
v_call: TRBV10-1
cdr3_aa: CASSEQGMNQPQHF